The following is a T cell receptor beta chain sequence with its context. Its antigen is currently unknown. This entry belongs to a study of vaccination effects on CD4 cells after COVID-19. Cultured cells yielded isolated CD4+ T cells after approximately nine days. No vaccinee had earlier SARS-CoV-2 infection, and nucleocapsid antibodies were negative. Cultures got half-medium changes with IL-2 on days 3 and 7. Profiling relied on immunoSEQ multiplex PCR, and the TCRdb table lists in-frame clones only, not all of them. The sample contains more than 50,000 clones, around three quarters of which appear only once. Germline V gene lookup returns CDR1 SQVTM and CDR2 ANQGSEA. The junction had 5 bases not matched to a gene; V was cut back by 5 bases and J by 0 bases. CDR3 length: 15 amino acids.

The TCR sequence derives from a human donor who received a COVID-19 vaccine. This sample comprised CD4+ T cells from PBMCs cultured without peptide, obtained before COVID-19 vaccination. The chain is built from TRBV29-1 and TRBJ2-2; TRBD1 matches 8 bases. CDR3 residues: CSVKPGGTNTGELFF. In nucleotides, the CDR3 is TGCAGCGTTAAACCAGGGGGCACGAACACCGGGGAGCTGTTTTTT.